This T cell receptor (beta chain) was obtained from a study of blood T cell repertoires in COVID-19. Study-wide background: Nucleic acid was either cDNA or gDNA, and it came from T cells, B-cell-depleted T cells, or PBMCs.

TCRdb's table, derived via immunoSEQ multiplex PCR, lists solely in-frame clones and lacks some. The table has 160,000 or so clones, roughly 87% seen once. V shed 4 bases and J shed 11 bases, with 23 bases lying between them. Germline V lookup: CDR1 LGHNA, CDR2 YSLEER. The length of the CDR3 is 16 residues. Sequenced sample: peripheral blood. This clonotype was sampled from an older woman who had recovered from COVID-19. This chain links TRBV4-3 with TRBJ1-4; D might be TRBD1 (6 bases). In nucleotides, the CDR3 is TGCGCCAGCAGCCTCGCGGGGGGCCCTATCCCCGTTAAACTGTTTTTT. Residues: CASSLAGGPIPVKLFF.